This T cell receptor (beta chain) was sequenced for a study of blood T cell repertoires in COVID-19. Looking at the study overall: T cells, B-cell-depleted T cells, or PBMCs supplied cDNA or gDNA.

In the original analysis: Amplification of reference gene primers was used by the study to estimate nucleated cell counts. The data were produced by immunoSEQ multiplex PCR, yet TCRdb's version contains in-frame clones alone and is incomplete. V and J calls and clone size are those listed in that table; D and trimming were worked out from the DNA. The sample holds 200,000 to 250,000 clones, 87% seen once. Participants spanned ages about 18 to 95 years and resided in fewer than 30 US areas. Each participant's cohort was designated according to participant-reported clinical history. V was trimmed by 5 bases and J by 3 bases, leaving 11 bases between them. CDR3 length: 14 residues. The V gene's germline CDR1 is SGHNT and CDR2 YENEEA.

The receptor was derived from a man aged 18 to 29 with acute COVID-19. The rearrangement joins TRBV11-3 to TRBJ1-5; D unclear. Sequenced input: PBMCs or T cells enriched from blood (not recorded which). This CDR3 is CASSHGGFNQPQHF. The DNA of the CDR3 is TGTGCCAGCAGCCACGGCGGTTTCAATCAGCCCCAGCATTTT.